This T cell receptor (beta chain) was recorded in a study of blood T cells in healthy people across ages. The second PCR ran about 6 to 11 cycles with a sample-barcoded 5' primer and J-beta primers. TCRdb reprocessed the 5' RACE reads with MiXCR, giving one entry per CDR3 protein. There are around 900,000 distinct CDR3 sequences in the sample; 25% to 30% occur only once, and 15% to 20% lies in the top ten. The CDR3 contains 14 residues. V lost 5 bases and J lost 6; bases outside the gene matches: 7. Germline V gene data show CDR1 as MDHEN and CDR2 as SYDVKM. This clonotype was picked up a small number of times.

The source material was blood. This clonotype was sampled from a woman of 80 years or more in good health. V usage is TRBV28 and J usage is TRBJ1-5; 7 bases align to TRBD1. DNA of the CDR3: TGTGCCAGCAGTGTTCGACAGGGAAGTCAGCCCCAGCATTTT. Translation gives CASSVRQGSQPQHF.